These T cell receptor beta chains were read from a single sample in a study of T-cell reconstitution after alpha-beta-depleted transplantation in children. TCRdb ran MiXCR on the PCR reads and lists one entry per CDR3 protein. The sample holds approximately 1,000,000 distinct CDR3 sequences, roughly 29% seen once. The specimen was PBMCs, mostly from graft donor cells, collected 360 days after TCRalphabeta/CD19-depleted stem cell transplant. All receptors derive from a boy in the first two years of life who had a stem cell transplant for SCID, so the T cells may come from the graft donor. Each CDR3 is given with its conserved first and last residue. A D gene is named only where the DNA matches it firmly. Size is omitted from some rows. Given values are once, few, many or a class for expanded clones.

TRBV20-1	few	TRBJ1-1	.	CSARELRVNTEAFF	TGCAGTGCTAGAGAGTTGAGGGTTAACACTGAAGCTTTCTTT
TRBV12-3/TRBV12-4	.	TRBJ1-1	.	CASIQGGAVREAFF	TGTGCCAGCATCCAAGGGGGGGCGGTCCGGGAAGCTTTCTTT
TRBV7-2	many	TRBJ2-3	.	CASSLAGTSTDTQYF	TGTGCCAGCAGCTTAGCGGGGACTAGCACAGATACGCAGTATTTT
TRBV5-1	.	TRBJ1-1	.	CASSWGDGMNTEAFF	TGCGCCAGCAGCTGGGGGGACGGGATGAACACTGAAGCTTTCTTT
TRBV25-1	.	TRBJ1-2	.	CASSGWATSRTF	TGTGCCAGCAGCGGTTGGGCCACTTCTAGGACCTTC
TRBV6-5	few	TRBJ1-6	.	CASSYSSSKAVQGPLHF	TGTGCCAGCAGTTACTCCTCAAGCAAGGCGGTGCAGGGACCCCTCCACTTT
TRBV4-1	.	TRBJ2-1	TRBD1	CASSQDPPRQGSYNEQFF	TGCGCCAGCAGCCAAGATCCCCCCCGACAGGGGAGCTACAATGAGCAGTTCTTC
TRBV29-1	.	TRBJ1-3	TRBD1	CSVEDGTGGNTIYF	TGCAGCGTTGAAGACGGGACAGGGGGAAACACCATATATTTT
TRBV7-6	.	TRBJ2-5	.	CASSRTDREGETQYF	TGTGCCAGCAGCCGAACCGACAGGGAGGGGGAGACCCAGTACTTC
TRBV25-1	.	TRBJ2-7	TRBD1	CASSAQGVPYEQYF	TGTGCCAGCAGTGCCCAGGGGGTACCCTACGAGCAGTACTTC